Each of the 4 T cell receptor beta chains below was sequenced from the same sample in a study of identical twins. TCRdb itself ran the 5' RACE reads through MiXCR, one entry per CDR3 protein. The sample has roughly 250,000 distinct CDR3 sequences; about an eighth are singletons. Source material: memory (CD45RO+) T cells sorted from blood. These receptors came from a woman under 30 in good health.

This clonotype was counted many times. The chain joins TRBV3-1 to TRBJ2-7; D is tentatively TRBD1 or TRBD2 (5 bases each). This CDR3 has 14 residues. Per the germline V gene, CDR1 is LGHDT and CDR2 is YNNKEL (reference sequence). Trimming stripped 2 bases from V and 7 bases from J, with 15 bases between. DNA for the CDR3: TGTGCCAGCAGCCAACAAGGGGACCGCGGGGAGCAGTACTTC. It is translated as CASSQQGDRGEQYF.

This chain links TRBV20-1 with TRBJ2-3; 8 nucleotides line up with TRBD2. Per the germline V gene, CDR1 is DFQATT and CDR2 is SNEGSKA (reference sequence). The V and J ends lost 2 bases and 2 bases, in that order; junction bases with no gene match: 3. The CDR3 sequence is 14 residues long. CDR3 sequence: CSARTSGNTDTQYF. As DNA, the CDR3 is TGCAGTGCTAGAACTAGCGGAAACACAGATACGCAGTATTTT.

The gene calls are TRBV30 and TRBJ2-1; D gene unclear. With 4 bases removed from V and 4 bases from J, the gap between germline ends came to 5 bases. The CDR3 length is 11 residues. The germline CDR1 and CDR2 sequences are GTSNPN and SVGIG (reference sequence). The CDR3, as DNA: TGTGCCTGGACAACGTACAATGAGCAGTTCTTC. As protein: CAWTTYNEQFF.

This clonotype was counted only a few times. This sequence joins TRBV6-5 and TRBJ2-5, with 11 positions matching TRBD2. Germline CDR1 and CDR2: MNHEY and SVGAGI. J gave up 4 bases and V 2 bases, and 3 bases lay outside the gene matches. The CDR3 sequence is 15 residues long. CDR3 DNA sequence: TGTGCCAGCAGTTACCTAGCGGGAGGTGGAGAGACCCAGTACTTC. Residues: CASSYLAGGGETQYF.